The 9 T cell receptor beta chains presented below share a single source sample, sequenced in a study of OX40 agonist ivuxolimab in advanced cancers. The repertoire was sequenced with immunoSEQ multiplex PCR; TCRdb's copy has only in-frame clones and lacks some. The sample lists approximately 61,000 clones; approximately 89% were seen once. This specimen was CD4+ or CD8+ T cells sorted from blood, taken in a trial of the OX40 agonist ivuxolimab. Receptors were obtained from an adult with an advanced solid tumor such as melanoma, head and neck, liver or kidney cancer.

The V call is TRBV10-3, the J call TRBJ2-5; TRBD2 matches at 8 bases. J gave up 5 bases and V 0 bases, and 14 bases lay outside the gene matches. Germline CDR1 ENHRY, CDR2 SYGVKD. The CDR3 has 18 residues. The CDR3 DNA sequence: TGTGCCATCAGTGAGTCTTCTTCCAGCGGGGGCATGATGGAGACCCAGTACTTC. Encoded protein: CAISESSSSGGMMETQYF.

A word on this clone: Distinct nucleotide sequences in the sample also encode this CDR3. The chain recombines TRBV27 with TRBJ1-1; possible D gene TRBD1, 5 bases. The germline CDR1 and CDR2 sequences are MNHEY and SMNVEV (reference sequence). V was clipped by 2 bases and J by 1 base, with 8 bases between them. The CDR3 has 14 amino acids. The chain's CDR3 is CASSLIGGNTEAFF. The CDR3, as DNA: TGTGCCAGCAGTTTAATTGGGGGGAACACTGAAGCTTTCTTT.

The table lists this clone with a count of one. The chain uses TRBV29-1 and TRBJ1-2; no clear D. The V gene's germline CDR1 is SQVTM and CDR2 ANQGSEA. CDR3 length equals 12 residues. The CDR3, as DNA: TGCAGTGACCTTCCCTCGGACTATGGCTACACCTTC. Protein sequence: CSDLPSDYGYTF.

This clone was picked up one time. This chain joins TRBV27 and TRBJ2-3, with 9 bases matching TRBD1. This CDR3 contains 17 residues. The V and J ends lost 1 base and 2 bases, in that order; junction bases with no gene match: 7. From germline, CDR1 is MNHEY and CDR2 SMNVEV (reference sequence). CDR3 in DNA: TGTGCCAGCAGTTTATTGTGGGACAGGGTAATCACAGATACGCAGTATTTT. This encodes CASSLLWDRVITDTQYF.

The chain couples TRBV5-4 to TRBJ1-3; no definite D call. Germline V gives CDR1 SGHNT, CDR2 YYREEE (reference sequence). V was clipped by 9 bases and J by 4 bases, with 8 bases between them. This CDR3 region has 11 residues. The CDR3 here is CATGPGNTIYF. DNA for the CDR3: TGTGCCACAGGTCCCGGAAACACCATATATTTT.

V gene TRBV10-3 combines with J gene TRBJ2-7; no firm D call. The V end lost 6 bases, the J end lost 5 bases, and 17 bases lay between the germline ends. The CDR3 consists of 14 residues. CDR1 is ENHRY and CDR2 is SYGVKD in the germline V gene. The CDR3 is CAIRGPEPFDEQYF. Written as DNA, the CDR3 is TGTGCCATCAGAGGCCCCGAACCGTTCGACGAGCAGTACTTC.

The chain employs TRBV19 and TRBJ1-1; D perhaps matches TRBD1 (5 bases). The CDR3 is 15 residues long. Germline V gene sequence: CDR1 LNHDA, CDR2 SQIVND (reference sequence). V lost 5 bases, J lost 0 bases, and 13 bases lay in between. CDR3 protein: CASSPRTNMNTEAFF. The CDR3, as DNA: TGTGCCAGTAGTCCGAGGACAAATATGAACACTGAAGCTTTCTTT.

The chain is built from TRBV6-5 and TRBJ2-7; TRBD2 matches at 12 bases. The CDR3 extends over 14 amino acids. Germline values: CDR1 MNHEY, CDR2 SVGAGI. The V segment lost 6 bases and the J segment 3 bases; nucleotides outside the gene matches: 3. The CDR3, as DNA: TGTGCCAGCAGGAAGACTAGCGGGGGCTACGAGCAGTACTTC. Amino acids: CASRKTSGGYEQYF.

The V gene is TRBV6-6, the J gene TRBJ1-1; possible D gene TRBD1, 6 bases. The germline V gene has CDR1 MNHNY and CDR2 SVGAGI (reference sequence). Trimming took off 6 bases at V and 5 bases at J, with 10 bases between the two ends. The CDR3 covers 12 residues. CDR3 protein: CASSPGATEAFF. Here the CDR3 DNA reads TGTGCCAGCAGCCCAGGGGCTACTGAAGCTTTCTTT.